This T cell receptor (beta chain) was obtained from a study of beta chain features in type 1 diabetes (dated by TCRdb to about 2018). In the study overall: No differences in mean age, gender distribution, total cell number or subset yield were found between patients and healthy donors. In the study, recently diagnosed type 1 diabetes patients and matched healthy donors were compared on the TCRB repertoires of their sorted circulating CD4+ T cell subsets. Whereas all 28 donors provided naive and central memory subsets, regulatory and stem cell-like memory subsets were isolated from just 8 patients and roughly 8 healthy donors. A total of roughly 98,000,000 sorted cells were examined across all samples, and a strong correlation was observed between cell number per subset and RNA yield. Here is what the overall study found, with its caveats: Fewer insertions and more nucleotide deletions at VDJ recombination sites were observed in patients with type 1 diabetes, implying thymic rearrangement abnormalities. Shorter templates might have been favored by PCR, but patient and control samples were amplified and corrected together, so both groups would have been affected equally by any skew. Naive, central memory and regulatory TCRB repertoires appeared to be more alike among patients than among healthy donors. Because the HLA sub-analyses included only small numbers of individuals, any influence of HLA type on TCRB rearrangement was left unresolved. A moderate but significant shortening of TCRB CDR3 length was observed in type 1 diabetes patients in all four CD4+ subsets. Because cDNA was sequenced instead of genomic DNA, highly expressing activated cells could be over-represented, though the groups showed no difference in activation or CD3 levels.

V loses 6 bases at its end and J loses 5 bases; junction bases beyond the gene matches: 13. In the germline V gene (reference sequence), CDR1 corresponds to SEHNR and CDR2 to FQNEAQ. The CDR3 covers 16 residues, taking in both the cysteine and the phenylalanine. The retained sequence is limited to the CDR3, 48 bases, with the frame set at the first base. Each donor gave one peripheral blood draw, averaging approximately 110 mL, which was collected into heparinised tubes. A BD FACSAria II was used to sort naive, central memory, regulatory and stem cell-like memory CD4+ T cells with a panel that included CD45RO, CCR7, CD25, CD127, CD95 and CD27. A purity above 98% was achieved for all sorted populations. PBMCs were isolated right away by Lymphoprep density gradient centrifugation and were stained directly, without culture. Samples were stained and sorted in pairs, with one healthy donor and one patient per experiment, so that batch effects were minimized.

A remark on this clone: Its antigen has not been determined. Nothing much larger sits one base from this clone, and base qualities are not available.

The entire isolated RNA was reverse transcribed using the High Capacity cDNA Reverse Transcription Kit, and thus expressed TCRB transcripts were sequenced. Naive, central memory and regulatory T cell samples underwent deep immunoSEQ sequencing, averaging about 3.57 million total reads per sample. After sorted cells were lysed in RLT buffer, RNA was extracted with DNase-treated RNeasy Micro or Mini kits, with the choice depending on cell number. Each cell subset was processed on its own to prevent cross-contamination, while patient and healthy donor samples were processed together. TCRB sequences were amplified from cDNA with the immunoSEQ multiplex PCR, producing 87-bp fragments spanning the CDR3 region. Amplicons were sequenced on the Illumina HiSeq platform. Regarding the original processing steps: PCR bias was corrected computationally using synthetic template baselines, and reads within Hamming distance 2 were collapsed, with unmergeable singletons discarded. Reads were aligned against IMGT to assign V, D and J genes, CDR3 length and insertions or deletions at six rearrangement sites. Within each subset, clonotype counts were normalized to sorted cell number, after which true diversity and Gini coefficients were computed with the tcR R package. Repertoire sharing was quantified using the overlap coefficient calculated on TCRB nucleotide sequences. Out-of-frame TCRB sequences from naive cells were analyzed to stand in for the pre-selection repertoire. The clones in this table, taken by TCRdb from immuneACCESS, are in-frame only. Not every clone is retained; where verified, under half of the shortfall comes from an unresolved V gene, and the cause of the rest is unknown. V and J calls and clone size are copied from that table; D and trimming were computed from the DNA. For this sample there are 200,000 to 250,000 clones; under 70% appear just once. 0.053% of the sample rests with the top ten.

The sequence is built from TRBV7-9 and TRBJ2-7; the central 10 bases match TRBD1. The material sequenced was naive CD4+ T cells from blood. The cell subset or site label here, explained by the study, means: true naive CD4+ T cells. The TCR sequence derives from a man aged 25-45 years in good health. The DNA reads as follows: TGTGCCAGCAGTCCGGGACAGGGGACCTTTATGGACGAGCAGTACTTC. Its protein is CASSPGQGTFMDEQYF. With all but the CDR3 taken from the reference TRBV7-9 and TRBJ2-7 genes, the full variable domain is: DTGVSQNPRHKITKRGQNVTFRCDPISEHNRLYWYRQTLGQGPEFLTYFQNEAQLEKSRLLSDRFSAERPKGSFSTLEIQRTEQGDSAMYLCASSPGQGTFMDEQYFGPGTRLTVT.